Listed here is a single T cell receptor beta chain. This clone was observed a single time. There is no known antigen for this receptor. No base-level quality is on record; no much larger clone is a single base apart. The donors were healthy, HIV-negative adults with no recently reported acute infections or vaccinations. Every donor was a Caucasian adult residing in Nashville, Tennessee, USA. CD4+ T cells were enriched by magnetic negative selection, after which naive cells were positively selected on CD45RA and the negative fraction was taken as the memory subset. Blood was obtained by leukapheresis, after which PBMCs were separated by Ficoll-Histopaque density gradient centrifugation and cryopreserved in liquid nitrogen vapor phase. Purity and quantity of every magnetically sorted T cell population were checked by analytical flow cytometry. Genomic DNA was isolated from each sorted fraction and quantified by UV absorbance on a Nanodrop 2000c.

The record originates from a study of shared clonotypes between healthy human individuals (dated by TCRdb to 2020 to 2022). For the study in its entirety: The cohort included three men and two women between 18 and 49 years of age. Leukapheresis yielded between about 0.94 and 10 billion PBMCs per donor. For each donor, CD4 naive and CD4 memory were each run on three plates, CD8 naive on two plates, and CD8 memory on one plate. The study deeply sequenced blood TCR repertoires of five healthy adults to estimate repertoire size and the extent of clonotype sharing between individuals. Different laboratories and diverse techniques were used to prepare libraries and sequence TCR repertoires, to increase sequencing depth and limit assay-specific biases. General findings and caveats noted by the study authors: Naive subsets generally had larger estimated clonotype richness than memory subsets. Compared with non-shared clonotypes, the clonotypes found in all four sorted-subset donors had higher generation probabilities. Sampling was limited to blood, and TCR repertoires in tissue likely differ from TCR repertoires in blood. Because the study included only a small number of donors, the genetic and exposure-history diversity represented was limited. Based on pairwise subsampling, the degree of clonotype sharing among donors was expected to be affected by sequencing depth. Approximately 4.8% of naive CD4, around 4% of naive CD8, approximately 2.2% of memory CD4, and about 0.4% of memory CD8 clonotypes were shared across a few donors. Incomplete sequencing was indicated by rarefaction of sorted-subset datasets, despite the large sequencing depth.

TCR CDR3 regions were amplified from genomic DNA by multiplex PCR using the deep immunoSEQ assay. Genomic DNA extracted from each cell subset was distributed evenly over all wells of several immunoSEQ 96-well plates, and each plate served as one replicate. For sorted subsets, approximately 210 ng genomic DNA, equal to tens of thousands of T cell genomes, was loaded into each replicate PCR. The purified libraries were quantified using a Qubit 3.0 fluorometer, sized with a Bioanalyzer 2100, and then quantified again using the KAPA Library Quantification kit. Every immunoSEQ 96-well plate was sequenced on a separate single-read 150-cycle Illumina NextSeq 550 flow cell. The authors' analysis ran thus. The immunoSEQ output contained only junctional sequences without quality scores, so filtering could not match that applied to full-length reads. Sequences were annotated with PyIR, a Python wrapper for IgBLAST v1.9, using IMGT germline references to assign V/J genes and CDR3. Reads were filtered out if the reads had weak V/J assignments (E-value above 1e-6), no CDR3, stop codons, out-of-frame junctions, or ambiguous translated residues. A V3J clonotype was defined by an identical inferred V gene, J gene, and CDR3 amino acid sequence. To compute the percentage overlap between repertoires, the number of shared unique clonotypes was divided by the size of the smaller repertoire. RTK rarefaction, the Chao1 estimator, and Recon v2.1 estimates of unobserved clonotypes were used to assess repertoire richness. For all TCRbeta clonotypes obtained by the gDNA method from a few donors, generation probabilities were computed with OLGA. This immuneACCESS table, as held by TCRdb, lists in-frame sequences with V and J called but not all clones. Of the missing ones, under half trace to an unresolved V gene in checked studies; the others have no known cause. V and J calls and clone size are those listed in that table; D and trimming were worked out from the DNA. In this sample the table shows roughly 2 million clones, more than 90% of which occur a single time. Roughly 0.13% of the sample is taken by the ten largest.

Based on the germline V gene (reference sequence), the CDR1 and CDR2 sequences are SEHNR and FQNEAQ. Counted from cysteine to phenylalanine, this CDR3 has 16 amino acids. The only DNA kept is the CDR3, 48 bases in frame from the first base. The germline ends are 18 bases apart after V is trimmed by 5 bases and J by 5 bases. Sequencing was done on a sample of naive CD4+ T cells sorted from blood. Interpreted using the paper, the cell subset or site label stands for: CD45RA+ positively selected. This receptor was obtained from a man aged 18 to 29 in good health. This chain joins TRBV7-9 to TRBJ2-2, and perhaps TRBD1 as D gene, on 6 matching bases. The CDR3 protein is CASSPRAGELTGELFF. The nucleotide sequence reads as follows: TGTGCCAGCAGCCCTCGGGCAGGGGAATTGACCGGGGAGCTGTTTTTT. This CDR3, with the reference TRBV7-9 and TRBJ2-2 proteins standing in past its ends, gives the full variable domain DTGVSQNPRHKITKRGQNVTFRCDPISEHNRLYWYRQTLGQGPEFLTYFQNEAQLEKSRLLSDRFSAERPKGSFSTLEIQRTEQGDSAMYLCASSPRAGELTGELFFGEGSRLTVL.